This TCR beta chain was captured in a study of shared clonotypes between healthy human individuals. Study-wide context: Donors consisted of a couple of women and a few men between 18 and 49.

Profiled with immunoSEQ multiplex PCR; TCRdb holds only in-frame clones, not every one. The sample carries 490,000 or so clones, approximately 80% recorded once. This CDR3 has 13 amino acids. Germline V gene lookup returns CDR1 SQVTM and CDR2 ANQGSEA. The V gene end was trimmed by 6 bases and the J gene end by 11 bases; junction bases not matched to a gene: 9. Among the donors, all were Caucasian adults who lived in Nashville, Tennessee. Unsorted material relied on some 90 million PBMCs as the source of genomic DNA. The sample comprised PBMCs. The genes are TRBV29-1 and TRBJ1-6; 8 bases fit TRBD1. The receptor's source is a woman aged 40 to 50 in good health. Some clones in this sample may be carry-over from other donors' samples. CDR3 nucleotides: TGCAGCGTCCGGACAGGGACCAATCCACCCCTCCACTTT. As protein: CSVRTGTNPPLHF.